This T cell receptor beta chain was found in a study of cytomegalovirus exposure and HLA in healthy donors. About the research overall: As released early, the data held 80 million to 90 million unique TCRs from HLA-typed donors. Findings and caveats of the study: For TCR beta chains, V- and J-gene trimming was later linked to a missense DCLRE1C variant. Analysis was performed later, and it showed HLA-associated TCR beta chains to be more clonally expanded than equally common others.

Comment on this clone: What it binds is unknown.

Primers: 60 Vbeta forward and 13 Jbeta reverse. Profiling relied on immunoSEQ multiplex PCR, and the TCRdb table lists in-frame clones only, not all of them. The sample has 150,000 to 200,000 clones; around 80% are singletons. V lost 4 bases to trimming and J lost 3 bases; unmatched junction nucleotides: 10. Germline V gene lookup returns CDR1 SNHLY and CDR2 FYNNEI. The CDR3 covers 16 residues. The sample comprised PBMCs. The TCR was taken from a woman between 40 and 50 years old in good health and CMV-seronegative. The chain carries TRBV2 and TRBJ2-3; the match to TRBD1 covers 7 bases. CDR3 sequence reads: CASSGRQGSATDTQYF. Written as DNA, the CDR3 is TGTGCCAGCAGTGGCCGACAGGGAAGTGCGACAGATACGCAGTATTTT.